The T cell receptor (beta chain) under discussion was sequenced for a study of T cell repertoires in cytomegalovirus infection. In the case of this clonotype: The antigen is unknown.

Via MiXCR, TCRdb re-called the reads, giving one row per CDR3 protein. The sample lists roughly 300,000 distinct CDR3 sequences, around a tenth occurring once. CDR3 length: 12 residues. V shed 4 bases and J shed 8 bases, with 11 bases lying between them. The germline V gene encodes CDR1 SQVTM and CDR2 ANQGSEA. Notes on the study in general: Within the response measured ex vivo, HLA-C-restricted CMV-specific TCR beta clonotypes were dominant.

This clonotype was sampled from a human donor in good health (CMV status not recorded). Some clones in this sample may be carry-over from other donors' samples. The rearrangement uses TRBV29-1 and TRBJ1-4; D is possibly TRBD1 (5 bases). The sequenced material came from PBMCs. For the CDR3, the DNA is TGCAGCGTTGTAGGGGCGGGGGAAAAACTGTTTTTT. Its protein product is CSVVGAGEKLFF.